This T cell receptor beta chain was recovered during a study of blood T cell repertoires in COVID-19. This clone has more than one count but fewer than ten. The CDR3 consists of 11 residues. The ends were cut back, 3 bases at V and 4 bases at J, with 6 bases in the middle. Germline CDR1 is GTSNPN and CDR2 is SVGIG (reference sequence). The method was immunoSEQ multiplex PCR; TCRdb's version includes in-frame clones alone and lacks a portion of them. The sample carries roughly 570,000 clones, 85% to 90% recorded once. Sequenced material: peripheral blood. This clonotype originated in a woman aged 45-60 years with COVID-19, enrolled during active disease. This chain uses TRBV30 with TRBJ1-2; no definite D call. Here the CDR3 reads CAWRMAYGYTF. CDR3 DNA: TGTGCCTGGAGAATGGCCTATGGCTACACCTTC.